This TCR beta chain was captured by sequencing in a study of blood T cell repertoires in COVID-19. Original data processing: Amplifying reference gene primers gave estimates of nucleated cell counts. Produced via immunoSEQ multiplex PCR; TCRdb's table is partial and in-frame only. Clonal size and the V and J genes are those of that table, whereas D and trimming came from the DNA. The table records 180,000 or so clones, approximately 85% of them present only once. This CDR3 has 16 amino acids. Per germline, CDR1 SGHTS and CDR2 YDEGEE. The V end lost 0 bases, the J end lost 4 bases, and 16 bases lay between the germline ends.

The specimen sequenced was peripheral blood. This chain links TRBV5-8 with TRBJ1-1; D is ambiguous. The sequence came from a woman aged 80 or over with acute or convalescent COVID-19. CDR3 sequence reads: CASSLGRRLRGTEAFF. The CDR3 coding sequence is TGTGCCAGCAGCTTGGGGCGACGTCTAAGAGGCACTGAAGCTTTCTTT.